A selection of T cell receptor beta chains follows, all from one sample in a study of cytomegalovirus exposure and HLA in healthy donors. Only in-frame clones appear in the TCRdb table, and some are missing; sequencing was by immunoSEQ multiplex PCR. There are about 150,000 clones in the sample; more than 60% occur only once, and approximately 4% lies in the top ten. The sample taken for sequencing was PBMCs. These TCRs come from a woman in her 40s in good health and CMV-seronegative. Each CDR3 is given with its conserved first and last residue. The order of the fields is V gene, clone size, J gene, D gene, CDR3 protein, CDR3 DNA. A D gene is named only where the DNA matches it firmly. Only part of the rows carry a size: once, few, many, or a class if the clone is expanded.

TRBV2	.	TRBJ1-6	.	CASKVGTNSPLHF	TGTGCCAGCAAAGTGGGCACTAATTCACCCCTCCACTTT
TRBV10-3	.	TRBJ1-2	.	CAGSGQTTYGYTF	TGTGCCGGATCAGGACAGACGACCTATGGCTACACCTTC
TRBV25-1	.	TRBJ2-7	TRBD2	CASSDASGSSYEQYF	TGTGCCAGCAGTGACGCTAGCGGGAGCTCCTACGAGCAGTACTTC
TRBV5-1	.	TRBJ1-3	.	CASSSGDRRNTIYF	TGCGCCAGCAGCAGTGGTGACAGAAGAAACACCATATATTTT
TRBV29-1	.	TRBJ2-5	.	CSVELAGIETQYF	TGCAGCGTTGAGTTGGCGGGTATCGAGACCCAGTACTTC
TRBV10-2	once	TRBJ2-1	.	CASRPEPNNEQFF	TGCGCCAGCAGACCCGAGCCAAACAATGAGCAGTTCTTC
TRBV28	.	TRBJ1-2	.	CASDDPVLGAYGYTF	TGTGCCAGCGACGATCCTGTGTTGGGGGCCTATGGCTACACCTTC
TRBV7-9	.	TRBJ1-1	TRBD1	CASSSIGQGLMRNTEAFF	TGTGCCAGCAGCTCCATAGGACAGGGGCTTATGAGGAACACTGAAGCTTTCTTT
TRBV6-6	.	TRBJ2-7	TRBD1	CASSAQGAGDEQYF	TGTGCCAGCAGTGCACAGGGGGCGGGGGACGAGCAGTACTTC
TRBV10-1	.	TRBJ2-7	.	CASSENGDGPYEQYF	TGCGCCAGCAGTGAGAATGGAGACGGCCCCTACGAGCAGTACTTC
TRBV14	.	TRBJ1-5	.	CASSQDHGQPQHF	TGTGCCAGCAGCCAAGATCACGGTCAGCCCCAGCATTTT
TRBV4-1	few	TRBJ1-5	.	CASSQEERGMDQPQHF	TGCGCCAGCAGCCAAGAGGAAAGGGGCATGGATCAGCCCCAGCATTTT
TRBV6-5	.	TRBJ1-3	.	CASSYSVQGPGNTIYF	TGTGCCAGCAGTTATTCCGTCCAGGGCCCTGGAAACACCATATATTTT
TRBV5-1	.	TRBJ1-6	.	CASSLGDSSYNSPLHF	TGCGCCAGCAGCTTAGGCGACAGCTCCTATAATTCACCCCTCCACTTT
TRBV6-1	.	TRBJ2-1	.	CASSDGTKISYNEQFF	TGTGCCAGCAGTGATGGCACTAAGATCTCCTACAATGAGCAGTTCTTC
TRBV19	.	TRBJ1-5	.	CASRPLEGLLRSNQPQHF	TGTGCCAGTAGACCACTGGAGGGACTACTAAGATCAAATCAGCCCCAGCATTTT
TRBV27	.	TRBJ1-5	TRBD1	CASSSLTGMVNQPQHF	TGTGCCAGCAGTTCCCTGACAGGGATGGTCAATCAGCCCCAGCATTTT
TRBV6-6	.	TRBJ1-2	TRBD1	CASSPGQGTISKGYTF	TGTGCCAGCAGTCCCGGACAGGGAACTATCTCGAAAGGCTACACCTTC
TRBV6-5	.	TRBJ1-3	.	CASRATASGNTIYF	TGTGCCAGCAGGGCGACAGCCTCTGGAAACACCATATATTTT
TRBV2	.	TRBJ1-1	.	CASSEQGGWNTEAFF	TGTGCCAGCAGTGAACAGGGAGGTTGGAACACTGAAGCTTTCTTT
TRBV28	.	TRBJ1-5	.	CASHREPNQPQHF	TGTGCCAGTCACCGGGAACCAAATCAGCCCCAGCATTTT
TRBV5-1	.	TRBJ2-3	.	CASSSTDTQYF	TGCGCCAGCAGTAGTACAGATACGCAGTATTTT
TRBV6-5	.	TRBJ1-2	TRBD1	CASSLDRGLYGYTF	TGTGCCAGCAGTCTAGACAGGGGCCTTTATGGCTACACCTTC
TRBV27	few	TRBJ1-1	TRBD1	CASSSHRGHGNTEAFF	TGTGCCAGCAGTTCCCACAGGGGGCACGGGAACACTGAAGCTTTCTTT
TRBV5-1	.	TRBJ1-2	TRBD1	CASSPGQLNYGYTF	TGCGCCAGCAGCCCGGGACAGCTTAACTATGGCTACACCTTC
TRBV19	.	TRBJ1-1	.	CASIGGLLKPEAFF	TGTGCCAGTATTGGGGGACTTTTAAAGCCTGAAGCTTTCTTT
TRBV11-2	.	TRBJ1-2	.	CASSSGRGGARIYGYTF	TGTGCCAGCAGCTCAGGGCGGGGGGGGGCGCGGATCTATGGCTACACCTTC
TRBV6-4	.	TRBJ2-2	TRBD2	CASTGGSTSGRSGVTGELFF	TGTGCCAGCACCGGAGGGTCGACTAGCGGGAGGTCCGGGGTAACCGGGGAGCTGTTTTTT
TRBV9	.	TRBJ2-7	.	CASSDQYEQYF	TGTGCCAGCAGCGACCAGTACGAGCAGTACTTC
TRBV5-1	.	TRBJ1-2	.	CASSPAISRGYTF	TGCGCCAGCAGCCCTGCGATTTCTCGCGGCTACACCTTC
TRBV27	.	TRBJ2-3	TRBD2	CASNSAGSTDTQYF	TGTGCCAGCAACTCAGCGGGGAGCACAGATACGCAGTATTTT
TRBV29-1	.	TRBJ2-7	.	CSVTDSVSSYEQYF	TGCAGCGTCACGGACAGTGTCTCCTCCTACGAGCAGTACTTC
TRBV19	.	TRBJ1-5	TRBD1	CASSILGTGGNQPQHF	TGTGCCAGTAGTATACTCGGGACAGGGGGCAATCAGCCCCAGCATTTT
TRBV7-2	.	TRBJ2-7	TRBD1	CASSSLRPRQGNYEQYF	TGTGCCAGCAGCTCATTAAGGCCCCGACAGGGAAACTACGAGCAGTACTTC
TRBV27	.	TRBJ1-2	.	CATAQRWIRDGYTF	TGTGCCACCGCCCAGAGGTGGATCAGGGATGGCTACACCTTC
TRBV28	few	TRBJ2-1	TRBD2	CASNHRAGGNNEQFF	TGTGCCAGCAACCACCGAGCGGGAGGTAACAATGAGCAGTTCTTC
TRBV5-1	.	TRBJ2-5	.	CASSLDGSYQETQYF	TGCGCCAGCAGCTTGGACGGGAGTTACCAAGAGACCCAGTACTTC
TRBV29-1	.	TRBJ2-7	.	CSVEDHGYEQYF	TGCAGCGTTGAAGACCACGGCTACGAGCAGTACTTC
TRBV6-5	.	TRBJ2-3	TRBD2	CASSFQAGFTDTQYF	TGTGCCAGCAGCTTTCAAGCGGGATTCACAGATACGCAGTATTTT
TRBV11-2	.	TRBJ2-5	.	CASSLDSSQETQYF	TGTGCCAGCAGCTTAGACTCCAGTCAAGAGACCCAGTACTTC
TRBV7-9	.	TRBJ1-6	TRBD1	CASSLLGQGSSPLHF	TGTGCCAGCAGCTTATTGGGACAGGGGAGCTCACCCCTCCACTTT
TRBV20-1	.	TRBJ1-2	.	CRTVAGYGYTF	TGCAGAACCGTTGCAGGCTATGGCTACACCTTC
TRBV21-1	few	TRBJ1-2	.	CASSKEEIYSGYANYGYTF	TGTGCCAGCAGCAAAGAGGAGATCTATTCGGGGTACGCTAACTATGGCTACACCTTC
TRBV11-2	.	TRBJ1-1	.	CASSLQGMTEAFF	TGTGCCAGCAGCTTGCAGGGGATGACTGAAGCTTTCTTT
TRBV6-1	.	TRBJ2-1	.	CASSEGAGFNNEQFF	TGTGCCAGCAGTGAAGGGGCGGGATTTAACAATGAGCAGTTCTTC
TRBV20-1	.	TRBJ1-3	.	CSAPNRGTTHF	TGCAGTGCCCCTAACCGGGGAACCACCCATTTT
TRBV6-1	few	TRBJ1-1	.	CASSDLDSEAFF	TGTGCCAGCAGTGATCTCGACTCTGAAGCTTTCTTT
TRBV12-5	.	TRBJ2-5	TRBD2	CASGLRLAGEETQYF	TGTGCTAGTGGTTTACGACTAGCGGGGGAAGAGACCCAGTACTTC
TRBV28	few	TRBJ2-7	TRBD2	CASSRGTSERYEQYF	TGTGCCAGCTCCCGTGGGACTAGTGAGAGGTACGAGCAGTACTTC
TRBV19	once	TRBJ1-2	.	CASSPQGRGNYGYTF	TGTGCCAGTAGTCCGCAGGGTAGGGGCAACTATGGCTACACCTTC
TRBV28	once	TRBJ2-7	.	CASSFRSQPYEQYF	TGTGCCAGCAGTTTCCGGTCCCAACCCTACGAGCAGTACTTC
TRBV29-1	.	TRBJ1-2	.	CSALQGNKGYTF	TGCAGCGCACTACAGGGTAATAAAGGCTACACCTTC
TRBV19	once	TRBJ2-1	.	CASSMLRNEQFF	TGTGCCAGTAGTATGTTGCGGAATGAGCAGTTCTTC